What follows is one T cell receptor beta chain and its context. Its antigen is unknown. This specimen comes from a study of T-cell memory formation after mild COVID-19. 5'RACE with constant-segment primers built TCRalpha and TCRbeta cDNA libraries with UMIs. TCRdb fed the 5' RACE reads into MiXCR, producing one record per CDR3 protein. The sample consists of hundreds of thousands of distinct CDR3 sequences, around 18% of them appearing once. Study-level findings and limits: Clones that got smaller from day 15 to 85 had even CD4/CD8, while clones growing later tipped toward CD4+. SARS-CoV-2 specificity of second-wave clones peaking day 37 was unconfirmed. Cross-reactive memory seemingly joined, as some responding clones were found in pre-infection memory.

This receptor was identified in an adult woman who had mild COVID-19 (a few samples of this study predate the infection). Cell type and time point are not known. Material for sequencing was PBMCs or a T cell subset sorted from them (not recorded which).

CDR3 nucleotides: TGCGCCAGCAGCCCGGACGGTGGGTTTAACTATGGCTACACCTTC. Its translation is CASSPDGGFNYGYTF. V is TRBV5-1 and J is TRBJ1-2; the D is unclear. V gave up 4 bases and J gave up 1 base, with 14 bases separating them. This CDR3 contains 15 residues. Germline values: CDR1 SGHRS, CDR2 YFSETQ.